These 26 T cell receptor beta chains were all obtained from the same sample, sequenced in a study of early T cells in non-severe SARS-CoV-2 infection. One entry per CDR3 protein results from TCRdb running MiXCR on the 5' RACE reads. The sample consists of roughly 48,000 distinct CDR3 sequences, about 4.2% of them appearing once. The specimen sequenced was whole blood. The receptors here all came from an adult who was a healthcare worker with PCR-confirmed SARS-CoV-2 infection or an uninfected control (not recorded which).

This clonotype has at least ten counts. V gene TRBV6-6 combines with J gene TRBJ2-1, with TRBD2 identical over 13 bases. The length of the CDR3 is 15 residues. Germline V gives CDR1 MNHNY, CDR2 SVGAGI (reference sequence). J gave up 4 bases and V 6 bases, and 3 bases lay outside the gene matches. As DNA, the CDR3 is TGTGCCAGCAGCCCGGGACTAGCGGGGTACAATGAGCAGTTCTTC. Translated: CASSPGLAGYNEQFF.

This clonotype was seen ten or more times. The rearrangement joins TRBV19 to TRBJ2-7, with TRBD2 identical over 7 bases. Germline CDR1 and CDR2: LNHDA and SQIVND (reference sequence). The CDR3 spans 13 residues. V lost 3 bases to trimming and J lost 2 bases; unmatched junction nucleotides: 1. CDR3 sequence (DNA): TGTGCCAGTAGTATTGCGGGGGCCTACGAGCAGTACTTC. Translating it yields CASSIAGAYEQYF.

This clonotype was observed at least ten times. This chain uses TRBV5-1 with TRBJ2-7, with D possibly being TRBD1 (6 bases). The germline V and J ends were trimmed by 4 bases and 7 bases, with 24 bases remaining between them. There are 16 residues in the CDR3. From germline, CDR1 is SGHRS and CDR2 YFSETQ. CDR3 amino acids: CASSPAGRGDHGEQYF. For the CDR3, the DNA is TGCGCCAGCAGCCCGGCGGGCAGGGGCGACCACGGTGAGCAGTACTTC.

Only a few counts were recorded for this clonotype. The chain combines TRBV20-1 with TRBJ2-3; 10 bases align to TRBD2. The CDR3 spans 14 residues. Trimming at V came to 3 bases and at J to 6 bases, leaving 6 bases not matched to a gene. CDR1 is DFQATT, CDR2 SNEGSKA, per germline (reference sequence). CDR3 loop: CSASASGRTDTQYF. The CDR3 region has the DNA TGCAGTGCTAGTGCTAGCGGGAGAACTGATACGCAGTATTTT.

This clonotype was recorded at least ten times. The chain links TRBV20-1 to TRBJ2-2; the D gene is possibly TRBD1 (5 bases). The CDR3 length is 13 residues. Looked up from germline, CDR1 is DFQATT and CDR2 is SNEGSKA (reference sequence). Between the trimmed V and J ends, which lost 3 bases and 5 bases, there was a span of 10 bases. CDR3 in amino acids: CSASEGATGELFF. CDR3 sequence (DNA): TGCAGTGCTAGCGAAGGGGCGACCGGGGAGCTGTTTTTT.

This clonotype was observed many times. The CDR3 bases are TGCGCCAGCAGCCAAGTGGTCCGGACAGGGACCACCTACGAGCAGTACTTC. Translated: CASSQVVRTGTTYEQYF. The rearrangement uses TRBV4-1 and TRBJ2-7, with TRBD1 matching over 8 bases. The CDR3 is made up of 17 amino acids. Germline V gene sequence: CDR1 MGHRA, CDR2 YSYEKL. The trim removed 1 base at V and 2 bases at J, leaving 10 bases unmatched.

Turning to this clonotype: Given a much more abundant clone one base away, this may be a read error. The rearrangement links TRBV7-9 to TRBJ2-1; maybe TRBD2 (5 bases). The length of the CDR3 is 16 residues. Per the germline V gene, CDR1 is SEHNR and CDR2 is FQNEAQ (reference sequence). This CDR3 is CASSPPRAALYDEQFF. In nucleotides, the CDR3 is TGTGCCAGCAGCCCTCCCCGAGCGGCGCTCTACGATGAGCAGTTCTTC.

This clonotype was seen repeatedly, ten times or more. The V gene is TRBV27, the J gene TRBJ1-1; D is perhaps TRBD1 (6 bases). The CDR3 contains 13 residues. Trimming removed 5 bases at V and 4 bases at J, with 11 bases between. Germline V lookup: CDR1 MNHEY, CDR2 SMNVEV (reference sequence). The CDR3 sequence: CASSAGVTTEAFF. CDR3 bases: TGTGCCAGCAGTGCAGGGGTTACCACTGAAGCTTTCTTT.

The genes are TRBV4-2 and TRBJ2-7, with D tentatively TRBD1 or TRBD2 (6 bases each). Germline V gene data show CDR1 as LGHNA and CDR2 as YNFKEQ. This CDR3 region has 16 residues. Trimming shortened V by 0 bases and J by 3 bases, and 15 bases separated the two germline ends. CDR3 nucleotide sequence: TGTGCCAGCAGCCAAGATTATCGGGGGCCAGTCTACGAGCAGTACTTC. The encoded protein is CASSQDYRGPVYEQYF.

In this sample, this clonotype turned up many times. V gene TRBV18 combines with J gene TRBJ1-4; D is undetermined. The germline V gene encodes CDR1 KGHSH and CDR2 LQKENI. The germline V and J ends were trimmed by 3 bases and 3 bases, with 14 bases remaining between them. CDR3 length: 16 amino acids. DNA of the CDR3: TGTGCCAGCTCACCTGCGGGGTTTCCAGCTAATGAAAAACTGTTTTTT. Translation: CASSPAGFPANEKLFF.

This clonotype occurred many times. This chain links TRBV6-6 with TRBJ2-7, with D maybe TRBD1 (6 bases). CDR3 size: 13 residues. Trimming shortened V by 0 bases and J by 3 bases, and 6 bases separated the two germline ends. Per the germline V gene, CDR1 is MNHNY and CDR2 is SVGAGI (reference sequence). The CDR3 DNA sequence: TGTGCCAGCAGTTACTCCAGGGGCTACGAGCAGTACTTC. This translates into CASSYSRGYEQYF.

This clonotype was observed many times. The V and J genes are TRBV29-1 and TRBJ1-5; D perhaps matches TRBD1 (6 bases). The ends were cut back, 7 bases at V and 2 bases at J, with 21 bases in the middle. This CDR3 has 16 amino acids. CDR1 SQVTM and CDR2 ANQGSEA come from the germline V gene. The CDR3 loop reads CSAILQGRSGNQPQHF. The CDR3 coding sequence is TGCAGCGCCATCCTCCAGGGGCGAAGTGGCAATCAGCCCCAGCATTTT.

This clonotype was detected a few times. This chain connects TRBV24-1 to TRBJ2-7; D may match TRBD1 or TRBD2 (5 bases each). The V end was cut by 4 bases, the J end by 2 bases, with 14 bases between. The CDR3 sequence is 15 residues long. Germline lookup yields CDR1 KGHDR and CDR2 SFDVKD. The CDR3 coding sequence is TGTGCCACCAGTGACACCGGGACGGGCGCCTACGAGCAGTACTTC. Its protein is CATSDTGTGAYEQYF.

This clonotype occurred many times. The V gene is TRBV7-2, the J gene TRBJ1-2; 10 nucleotides match TRBD1. The CDR3 spans 16 residues. Losses at the gene ends were 5 bases for V and 7 bases for J; bases not matched to a gene: 13. Germline V gene data show CDR1 as SGHTA and CDR2 as FQGNSA. The CDR3 loop reads CASSAPGQGMTGGYTF. The CDR3 region has the DNA TGTGCCAGCAGCGCGCCGGGACAGGGGATGACGGGTGGCTACACCTTC.

The V and J genes are TRBV7-8 and TRBJ2-2; D is ambiguous. Germline CDR1 reads SGHVS; CDR2 reads FQNEAQ. V dropped 5 bases and J dropped 3 bases, with 19 bases sitting between them. This CDR3 region has 17 residues. CDR3 nucleotides: TGTGCCAGCAGCCTTCCCCCAGGACGGACCCACACCGGGGAGCTGTTTTTT. It encodes CASSLPPGRTHTGELFF. Looking up the rest from reference TRBV7-8 and TRBJ2-2 gives the full variable domain: GAGVSQSPRYKVAKRGQDVALRCDPISGHVSLFWYQQALGQGPEFLTYFQNEAQLDKSGLPSDRFFAERPEGSVSTLKIQRTQQEDSAVYLCASSLPPGRTHTGELFFGEGSRLTVL.

This clonotype has a count of ten or more. The V call is TRBV5-6, the J call TRBJ2-5; 8 nucleotides align to TRBD2. Germline values: CDR1 SGHDT, CDR2 YYEEEE. CDR3 length: 14 amino acids. The V gene end was trimmed by 4 bases and the J gene end by 5 bases; junction bases not matched to a gene: 7. CDR3 loop: CASSPSGSWETQYF. DNA of the CDR3: TGTGCCAGCAGCCCCAGCGGGAGCTGGGAGACCCAGTACTTC.

This clonotype was seen repeatedly, ten times or more. The J gene is TRBJ2-1, the V gene TRBV20-1; maybe TRBD2 (7 bases). Germline CDR1 and CDR2: DFQATT and SNEGSKA (reference sequence). The V and J ends lost 3 bases and 7 bases respectively, with 22 bases between them. The CDR3 runs to 16 residues. The CDR3 nucleotides are TGCAGTGCTAGGCGAAAGGGGGGGGCCCTGGGAAATGAGCAGTTCTTC. Encoded protein: CSARRKGGALGNEQFF.

The chain is built from TRBV7-3 and TRBJ2-3; D may match TRBD1 or TRBD2 (5 bases each). V was pared by 6 bases and J by 4 bases, with 17 bases between. From germline, CDR1 is SGHTA and CDR2 FQGTGA. This CDR3 comprises 15 residues. This CDR3 is CASSSEGKRSDTQYF. DNA for the CDR3: TGTGCCAGCAGTTCCGAGGGGAAAAGGTCAGATACGCAGTATTTT.

This sequence joins TRBV12-3 or TRBV12-4 and TRBJ1-1; D unclear. This CDR3 region has 14 residues. Between the trimmed V and J ends, which lost 6 bases and 6 bases, there was a span of 17 bases. CDR3 region: CASSPGWSNAEAFF. CDR3 sequence (DNA): TGTGCCAGCAGCCCCGGTTGGAGTAACGCTGAAGCTTTCTTT.

The chain combines TRBV29-1 with TRBJ2-3, with 7 nucleotides matching TRBD1. Germline V gene data show CDR1 as SQVTM and CDR2 as ANQGSEA. This CDR3 comprises 13 residues. The V and J ends lost 7 bases and 2 bases, in that order; junction bases with no gene match: 6. CDR3 nucleotides: TGCAGCGGTCGGGACAGAGCCACAGATACGCAGTATTTT. This encodes CSGRDRATDTQYF.

This clonotype was detected many times. The chain recombines TRBV20-1 with TRBJ2-3, with TRBD2 matching over 9 bases. Germline V gives CDR1 DFQATT, CDR2 SNEGSKA (reference sequence). This CDR3 has 13 residues. CDR3 sequence: CSQEASGDDAQYF. The CDR3 bases are TGCAGCCAGGAGGCTAGCGGGGATGATGCGCAGTATTTT.

This clonotype has a count of ten or more. The rearrangement joins TRBV30 to TRBJ1-5; 9 bases line up with TRBD1. CDR3 length: 15 residues. V trimming: 7 bases; J trimming: 5 bases; junction bases outside the gene matches: 12. Germline V gene sequence: CDR1 GTSNPN, CDR2 SVGIG (reference sequence). In DNA form, the CDR3 reads TGTGCCTCAATACCGGGACAGGGCGACCATCAGCCCCAGCATTTT. This encodes CASIPGQGDHQPQHF.

At least ten counts were recorded for this clonotype. This chain connects TRBV5-6 to TRBJ2-7, with D tentatively TRBD2 (6 bases). CDR1 and CDR2 from the germline V gene are SGHDT and YYEEEE. V shed 2 bases and J shed 1 base, with 13 bases lying between them. The CDR3 runs 15 residues. The CDR3 loop is CASSLRRDGSYEQYF. The CDR3 bases are TGTGCCAGCAGCTTACGGCGGGATGGGTCCTACGAGCAGTACTTC.

This clonotype was counted many times. The V call is TRBV2, the J call TRBJ2-1; D remains unclear. The CDR3 length is 15 residues. Germline-derived CDR1 and CDR2 are SNHLY and FYNNEI. V gave up 7 bases and J gave up 0 bases, with 13 bases separating them. CDR3 protein: CASNPLRSSYNEQFF. Here the CDR3 DNA reads TGTGCCAGCAACCCCCTTCGAAGCTCCTACAATGAGCAGTTCTTC.

In its sample, this clonotype was seen many times. This chain links TRBV7-9 with TRBJ2-3; 10 bases are a match to TRBD2. The CDR3 has 17 amino acids. Trimming took 6 bases from V and 1 from J; bases not matched to a gene: 10. Looked up from germline, CDR1 is SEHNR and CDR2 is FQNEAQ (reference sequence). CDR3 in DNA: TGTGCCAGCAGTCCCTCCCGGCTAGCGGGGGGCACAGATACGCAGTATTTT. As protein: CASSPSRLAGGTDTQYF.

In this sample, this clonotype turned up many times. This sequence joins TRBV29-1 and TRBJ2-7, with 10 bases matching TRBD1. Germline V lookup: CDR1 SQVTM, CDR2 ANQGSEA. This CDR3 is 15 amino acids long. Trimming cost V 4 bases and J 2 bases; bases outside gene matches: 8. For the CDR3, the DNA is TGCAGCGTTGCAGGGGGTGGACAGGGGGCCTACGAGCAGTACTTC. Its translation is CSVAGGGQGAYEQYF.